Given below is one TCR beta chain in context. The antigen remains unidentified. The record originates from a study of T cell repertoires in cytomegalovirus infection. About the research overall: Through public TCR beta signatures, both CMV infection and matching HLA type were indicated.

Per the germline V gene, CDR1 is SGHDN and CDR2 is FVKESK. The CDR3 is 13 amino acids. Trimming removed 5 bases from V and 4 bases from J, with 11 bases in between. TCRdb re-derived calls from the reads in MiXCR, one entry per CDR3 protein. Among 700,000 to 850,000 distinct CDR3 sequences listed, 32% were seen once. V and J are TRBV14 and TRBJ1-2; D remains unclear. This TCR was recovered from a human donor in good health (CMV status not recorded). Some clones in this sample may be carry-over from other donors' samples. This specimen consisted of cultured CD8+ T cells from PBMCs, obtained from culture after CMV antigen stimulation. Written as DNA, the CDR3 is TGTGCCAGCAGCTATGGTATCCTCTATGGCTACACCTTC. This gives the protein CASSYGILYGYTF.